The clone carrying this T cell receptor beta chain was recorded many times. The data originate from a study of Graves' ophthalmopathy and Graves' hyperthyroidism. The ends lost 8 bases at V and 10 bases at J; junction bases unmatched: 7. The CDR3 extends over 11 amino acids. Amplification from RNA transcripts yielded the TCR beta CDR3 regions. HTBI primers served in a first-round RT-PCR, which a second-round multiplex PCR followed. TCRdb itself ran the multiplex PCR reads through MiXCR, one entry per CDR3 protein. Among roughly 420,000 distinct CDR3 sequences listed, 21% were seen once. No donor had other autoimmune disease, uncontrolled infection, pregnancy or lactation.

The specimen sequenced was peripheral blood. The rearrangement links TRBV12-3 or TRBV12-4 to TRBJ1-1; 7 nucleotides line up with TRBD1. This receptor was taken from a woman in her late teens or twenties with stable Graves' hyperthyroidism. As DNA, the CDR3 is TGTGCCAGCCAGACCGGGACAGCAGCTTTCTTT. Its protein is CASQTGTAAFF.